One sample yielded the 21 T cell receptor beta chains listed below, sequenced in a study of blood T cell repertoires in COVID-19. Sequencing was performed with immunoSEQ multiplex PCR; in TCRdb, only in-frame clones are kept and a portion is missing. The sample consists of some 130,000 clones, around three quarters of them appearing once. Sequencing used peripheral blood. These receptors were taken from a man at least 80 years old with acute or convalescent COVID-19.

The chain combines TRBV10-3 with TRBJ1-1, with D possibly TRBD1 on 5 matching bases. The CDR3 runs 13 residues. With 8 bases removed from V and 0 bases from J, the gap between germline ends came to 10 bases. Germline V CDR1 and CDR2: ENHRY, SYGVKD. CDR3 sequence (DNA): TGTGCCATCGGCGCAGGGATGAACACTGAAGCTTTCTTT. It encodes CAIGAGMNTEAFF.

The chain links TRBV7-2 to TRBJ2-6; unclear D gene. V was clipped by 2 bases and J by 3 bases, with 2 bases between them. Germline CDR1 SGHTA, CDR2 FQGNSA. This CDR3 has 13 residues. CDR3 region: CASSLRGANVLTF. The CDR3 coding sequence is TGTGCCAGCAGCTTACGTGGGGCCAACGTCCTGACTTTC.

CDR3 in amino acids: CASSLWGGNNSPLHF. The CDR3 DNA reads TGTGCCAGCAGCTTATGGGGGGGCAATAATTCACCCCTCCACTTT. This chain links TRBV7-3 with TRBJ1-6, with D tentatively TRBD1 (6 bases). This CDR3 contains 15 residues. Trimming cost V 2 bases and J 5 bases, with 10 bases left between them. Germline assignment: CDR1 SGHTA and CDR2 FQGTGA. The full variable domain, rest sourced from reference TRBV7-3 and TRBJ1-6, is GAGVSQTPSNKVTEKGKYVELRCDPISGHTALYWYRQSLGQGPEFLIYFQGTGAADDSGLPNDRFFAVRPEGSVSTLKIQRTERGDSAVYLCASSLWGGNNSPLHFGNGTRLTVT.

The chain joins TRBV28 to TRBJ2-3, with 7 bases identical to TRBD2. The germline V gene encodes CDR1 MDHEN and CDR2 SYDVKM. J gave up 0 bases and V 4 bases, and 7 bases lay outside the gene matches. This CDR3 is 16 amino acids long. The CDR3 coding sequence is TGTGCCAGCAGTTGGGGGGAGCGGGGAAGCACAGATACGCAGTATTTT. Its protein is CASSWGERGSTDTQYF. Supplemented by reference TRBV28 and TRBJ2-3, the full variable domain reads DVKVTQSSRYLVKRTGEKVFLECVQDMDHENMFWYRQDPGLGLRLIYFSYDVKMKEKGDIPEGYSVSREKKERFSLILESASTNQTSMYLCASSWGERGSTDTQYFGPGTRLTVL.

The J gene is TRBJ2-1, the V gene TRBV2; D may be TRBD1 (6 bases). V shed 8 bases and J shed 2 bases, with 16 bases lying between them. This CDR3 has 15 residues. The germline V gene has CDR1 SNHLY and CDR2 FYNNEI. CDR3 sequence reads: CASQGQQGTYNEQFF. CDR3 DNA: TGTGCCAGCCAGGGACAACAGGGCACCTACAATGAGCAGTTCTTC.

The V and J genes are TRBV27 and TRBJ1-5; no definite D call. The CDR3 has 12 residues. Trimming cost V 6 bases and J 4 bases, with 7 bases left between them. Germline lookup yields CDR1 MNHEY and CDR2 SMNVEV (reference sequence). The CDR3 DNA sequence: TGTGCCAGCAGCCATGCGAATCAGCCCCAGCATTTT. Protein: CASSHANQPQHF.

The chain couples TRBV27 to TRBJ2-7, with 8 bases lining up with TRBD2. This CDR3 contains 15 residues. After removal of 4 bases from V and 3 bases from J, the junction contained 8 bases not matched to a gene. The V gene's germline CDR1 is MNHEY and CDR2 SMNVEV (reference sequence). The CDR3 loop is CASSSPAGGHYEQYF. CDR3 coding DNA: TGTGCCAGCAGTTCTCCGGCGGGGGGACACTACGAGCAGTACTTC.

The V and J genes are TRBV29-1 and TRBJ2-2; possibly TRBD2 for D (7 bases). CDR1 and CDR2 (germline): SQVTM, ANQGSEA. This CDR3 spans 14 amino acids. V was pared by 7 bases and J by 6 bases, with 18 bases between. The CDR3 DNA is TGCAGCGCCCGGGGGGCGCGTTCTTCCGGGGAGCTGTTTTTT. Its protein is CSARGARSSGELFF.

CDR3 DNA: TGTGCCAGCAGTGGACCGGGACTAGCGGGGGGATCTTCCTACGAGCAGTACTTC. Encoded protein: CASSGPGLAGGSSYEQYF. The chain uses TRBV25-1 and TRBJ2-7, with 15 positions matching TRBD2. Trimming cost V 4 bases and J 1 base; bases outside gene matches: 8. Germline V lookup: CDR1 MGHDK, CDR2 SYGVNS. The CDR3 spans 18 residues.

CDR3 bases: TGTGCCAGCTCACCACAGTCGGGACTAGCGGCCAATGAGCAGTTCTTC. Its protein product is CASSPQSGLAANEQFF. The rearrangement links TRBV18 to TRBJ2-1; 11 bases match TRBD2. Per germline, CDR1 KGHSH and CDR2 LQKENI. V shed 1 base, J shed 6 bases, and the junction held 5 bases outside the gene matches. This CDR3 contains 16 residues.

This chain connects TRBV6-6 to TRBJ2-7, with D possibly being TRBD2 (5 bases). This CDR3 spans 15 amino acids. The V gene's germline CDR1 is MNHNY and CDR2 SVGAGI (reference sequence). V dropped 2 bases and J dropped 2 bases, with 13 bases sitting between them. The CDR3 reads CASSYQLAGTYEQYF. In DNA, the CDR3 is TGTGCCAGCAGTTACCAATTGGCCGGGACCTACGAGCAGTACTTC.

This chain uses TRBV19 with TRBJ2-2, with 9 bases aligning to TRBD1. V lost 4 bases to trimming and J lost 5 bases; unmatched junction nucleotides: 14. The CDR3 runs to 18 residues. The germline gives CDR1 LNHDA, CDR2 SQIVND (reference sequence). CDR3 sequence: CASSKTEPGQGSTGELFF. DNA of the CDR3: TGTGCCAGTAGTAAAACAGAACCGGGACAGGGCAGTACCGGGGAGCTGTTTTTT.

The chain joins TRBV18 to TRBJ2-5; TRBD1 is a possible D gene (5 bases). This CDR3 is 13 amino acids long. CDR1 KGHSH and CDR2 LQKENI come from the germline V gene. V lost 3 bases and J 5 bases, leaving 10 bases between the germline ends. CDR3 amino acids: CASSPQGQETQYF. CDR3 bases: TGTGCCAGCTCACCCCAGGGTCAGGAGACCCAGTACTTC.

The DNA for the CDR3 is TGCGCCAGCAGCCCTGGCGGGGGGGGGCAGGTTGAAAAACTGTTTTTT. It specifies CASSPGGGGQVEKLFF. The chain links TRBV5-1 to TRBJ1-4, with a tentative D call TRBD1 (6 bases). Trimming removed 4 bases at V and 7 bases at J, with 20 bases between. This CDR3 contains 16 residues. Germline loops: CDR1 SGHRS, CDR2 YFSETQ.

This clone was observed once. This sequence joins TRBV28 and TRBJ1-6; 7 nucleotides agree with TRBD1. Germline-derived CDR1 and CDR2 are MDHEN and SYDVKM. CDR3 size: 14 residues. After removal of 6 bases from V and 9 bases from J, the junction contained 8 bases not matched to a gene. DNA of the CDR3: TGTGCCAGCAGCCCACAGGGGTTTAGTTCACCCCTCCACTTT. As protein: CASSPQGFSSPLHF. The whole variable domain, remainder taken from reference TRBV28 and TRBJ1-6, is DVKVTQSSRYLVKRTGEKVFLECVQDMDHENMFWYRQDPGLGLRLIYFSYDVKMKEKGDIPEGYSVSREKKERFSLILESASTNQTSMYLCASSPQGFSSPLHFGNGTRLTVT.

This rearrangement joins TRBV6-5 to TRBJ2-2; 9 bases map to TRBD2. The V gene's germline CDR1 is MNHEY and CDR2 SVGAGI. The length of the CDR3 is 15 residues. Trimming removed 6 bases from V and 4 bases from J; junction bases left unmatched: 6. Written as DNA, the CDR3 is TGTGCCAGCAGGAGGGGCGGGGGGGGCACCGGGGAGCTGTTTTTT. Translated: CASRRGGGGTGELFF.

The rearrangement joins TRBV5-4 to TRBJ2-1; 8 nucleotides align to TRBD1. This CDR3 spans 16 amino acids. Germline CDR1 and CDR2: SGHNT and YYREEE (reference sequence). V lost 3 bases to trimming and J lost 3 bases; unmatched junction nucleotides: 8. CDR3 residues: CASSWPTGANYNEQFF. The CDR3 DNA reads as TGTGCCAGCAGCTGGCCGACAGGGGCGAACTACAATGAGCAGTTCTTC.

The CDR3 region has the DNA TGTGCCTGGAGTTTCTTTCGGACTAGCGGTTACAATGAGCAGTTCTTC. This gives the protein CAWSFFRTSGYNEQFF. This sequence joins TRBV30 and TRBJ2-1, with TRBD2 matching 10 bases. Germline V lookup: CDR1 GTSNPN, CDR2 SVGIG (reference sequence). This CDR3 has 16 amino acids. V shed 2 bases and J 4 bases; nucleotides not matched to a gene: 8.

The chain employs TRBV7-2 and TRBJ1-4, with a possible D match to TRBD1 (6 bases). Trimming removed 4 bases at V and 1 base at J, with 16 bases between. The CDR3 runs 17 residues. The germline V gene has CDR1 SGHTA and CDR2 FQGNSA. The CDR3 nucleotides read TGTGCCAGCAGCTCCCCCCCGGGAGGGGGAACTAATGAAAAACTGTTTTTT. Protein product: CASSSPPGGGTNEKLFF.

The chain links TRBV15 to TRBJ1-2; 9 bases match TRBD1. CDR1 is LNHNV and CDR2 is YYDKDF in the germline V gene (reference sequence). CDR3 length: 14 residues. The V gene end was trimmed by 3 bases and the J gene end by 4 bases; junction bases not matched to a gene: 3. CDR3 in DNA: TGTGCCACCAGCAGGGGACAGGGCACCTATGGCTACACCTTC. It codes for CATSRGQGTYGYTF.

V and J are TRBV5-4 and TRBJ1-3; TRBD1 might be the D (6 bases). Per the germline V gene, CDR1 is SGHNT and CDR2 is YYREEE (reference sequence). The CDR3 covers 14 residues. V was shortened by 4 bases and J by 1 base, with 9 bases between the two germline ends. The CDR3: CASSVDRSGNTIYF. DNA for the CDR3: TGTGCCAGCAGCGTAGACAGGTCTGGAAACACCATATATTTT.